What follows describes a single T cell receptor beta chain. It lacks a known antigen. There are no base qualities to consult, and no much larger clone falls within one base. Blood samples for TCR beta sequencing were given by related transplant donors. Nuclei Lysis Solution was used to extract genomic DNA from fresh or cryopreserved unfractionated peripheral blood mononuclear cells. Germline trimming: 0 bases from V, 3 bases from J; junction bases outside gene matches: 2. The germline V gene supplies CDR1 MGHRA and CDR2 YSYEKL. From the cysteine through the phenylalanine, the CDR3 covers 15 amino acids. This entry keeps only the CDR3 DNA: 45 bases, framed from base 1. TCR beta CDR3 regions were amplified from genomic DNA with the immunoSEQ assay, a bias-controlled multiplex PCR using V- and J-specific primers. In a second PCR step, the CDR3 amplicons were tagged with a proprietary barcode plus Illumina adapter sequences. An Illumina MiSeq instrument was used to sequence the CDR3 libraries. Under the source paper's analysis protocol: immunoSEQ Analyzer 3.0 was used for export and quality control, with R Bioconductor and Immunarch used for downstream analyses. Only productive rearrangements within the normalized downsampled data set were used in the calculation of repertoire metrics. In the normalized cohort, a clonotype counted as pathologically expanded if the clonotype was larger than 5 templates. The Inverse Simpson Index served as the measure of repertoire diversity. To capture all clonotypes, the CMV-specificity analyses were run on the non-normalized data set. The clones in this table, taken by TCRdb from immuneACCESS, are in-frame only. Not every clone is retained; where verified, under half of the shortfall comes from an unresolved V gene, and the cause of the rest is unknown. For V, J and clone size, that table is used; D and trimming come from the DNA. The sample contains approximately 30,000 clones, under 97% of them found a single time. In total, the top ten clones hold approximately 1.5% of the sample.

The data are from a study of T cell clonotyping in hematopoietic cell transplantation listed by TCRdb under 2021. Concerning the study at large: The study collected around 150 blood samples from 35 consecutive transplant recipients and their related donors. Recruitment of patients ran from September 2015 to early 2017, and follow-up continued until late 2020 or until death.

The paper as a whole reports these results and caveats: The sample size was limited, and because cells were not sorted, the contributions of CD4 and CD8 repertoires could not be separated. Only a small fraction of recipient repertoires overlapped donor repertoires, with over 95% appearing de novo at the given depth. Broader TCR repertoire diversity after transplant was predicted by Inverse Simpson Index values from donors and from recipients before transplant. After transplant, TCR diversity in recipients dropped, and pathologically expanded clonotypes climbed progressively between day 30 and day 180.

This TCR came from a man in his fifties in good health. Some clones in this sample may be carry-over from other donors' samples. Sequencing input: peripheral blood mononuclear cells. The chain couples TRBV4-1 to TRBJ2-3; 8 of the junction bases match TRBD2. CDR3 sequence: CASSQDREGTDTQYF. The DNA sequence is TGCGCCAGCAGCCAAGATCGGGAGGGAACAGATACGCAGTATTTT.